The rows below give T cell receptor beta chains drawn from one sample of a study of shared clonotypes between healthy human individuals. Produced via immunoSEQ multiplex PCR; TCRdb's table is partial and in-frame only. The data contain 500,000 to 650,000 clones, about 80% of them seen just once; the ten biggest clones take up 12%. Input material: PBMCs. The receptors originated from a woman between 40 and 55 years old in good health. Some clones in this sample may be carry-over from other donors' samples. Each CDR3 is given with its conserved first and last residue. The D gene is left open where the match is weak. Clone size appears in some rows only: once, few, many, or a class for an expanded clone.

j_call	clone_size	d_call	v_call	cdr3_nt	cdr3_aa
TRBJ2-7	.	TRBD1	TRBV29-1	TGCAGCGTTGTTTCTTCGGGACAGGGGTCCTACGAGCAGTACTTC	CSVVSSGQGSYEQYF
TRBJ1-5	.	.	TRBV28	TGTGCCAGCAGGCAAGGACAAGCCCATAGCAATCAGCCCCAGCATTTT	CASRQGQAHSNQPQHF
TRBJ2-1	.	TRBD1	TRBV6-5	TGTGCCAGCATCGCCCCCGGGACAGGGAAGTTCTTC	CASIAPGTGKFF
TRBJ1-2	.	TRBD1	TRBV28	TGTGCCAGCAGTTTATTCTCAGGGGGGAACTATGGCTACACCTTC	CASSLFSGGNYGYTF
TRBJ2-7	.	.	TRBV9	TGTGCCAGCAGCCCACCGAGCGGTCCTTATTACGAGCAGTACTTC	CASSPPSGPYYEQYF
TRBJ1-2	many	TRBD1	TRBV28	TGTGCCAGCACTAAACAGGGGGGTCTTAGTTTTAATCATGGCTACACCTTC	CASTKQGGLSFNHGYTF
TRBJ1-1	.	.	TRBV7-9	TGTGCCAGCAGCTTAGGGAAGCGACGGCGGGACACTGAAGCTTTCTTT	CASSLGKRRRDTEAFF
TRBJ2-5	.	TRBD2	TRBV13	TGTGCCAGCAGCATACAGCGGGAGGGCGCTGAGACCCAGTACTTC	CASSIQREGAETQYF
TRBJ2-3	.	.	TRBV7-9	TGTGCCAGCTCCATCTCGGGCACAGATACGCAGTATTTT	CASSISGTDTQYF
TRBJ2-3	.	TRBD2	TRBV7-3	TGTGCCAGCAGCACACTACTAGCGGGAGGGCCCTCTACATGCACAGATACGCAGTATTTT	CASSTLLAGGPSTCTDTQYF
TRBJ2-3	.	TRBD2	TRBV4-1	TGCGCCAGCAGCCTAACCGCCAGCGGGGCTAGCACAGATACGCAGTATTTT	CASSLTASGASTDTQYF
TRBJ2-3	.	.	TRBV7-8	TGTGCCAGCAGCTTAGGTTTTGGTAGCGATACGCAGTATTTT	CASSLGFGSDTQYF
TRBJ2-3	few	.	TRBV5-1	TGCGCCAGCAGCCCTGCCCCGGCGGATACGCAGTATTTT	CASSPAPADTQYF
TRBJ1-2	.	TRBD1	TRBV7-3	TGTGCCAGCAGTTCACAGGGGCTGGAGGGCTACACCTTC	CASSSQGLEGYTF
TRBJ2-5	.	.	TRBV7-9	TGTGCCAGCAGCTTATTCCTCCAAGAGACCCAGTACTTC	CASSLFLQETQYF
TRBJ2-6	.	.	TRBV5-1	TGCGCCAGCAGCTGGGGGACATCCACATCAGCCAACGTCCTGACTTTC	CASSWGTSTSANVLTF
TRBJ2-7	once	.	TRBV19	TGTGCCAGTAGTTGGGTTGGTCGACATTCGGCCTACGAGCAGTACTTC	CASSWVGRHSAYEQYF
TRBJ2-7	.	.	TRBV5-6	TGTGCCAGCAGCCGGGCGGGGTCCATTCTGGAGCAGTACTTC	CASSRAGSILEQYF
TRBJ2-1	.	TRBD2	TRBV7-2	TGTGCCAGCAGCTTGAGCGGGAGATCAGTAAATGAGCAGTTCTTC	CASSLSGRSVNEQFF
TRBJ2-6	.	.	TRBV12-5	TGTGCTAGTGGTCGGAATGCAGGACAAAGTCGGGCCAACGTCCTGACTTTC	CASGRNAGQSRANVLTF
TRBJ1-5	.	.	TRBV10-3	TGTGCCATCAGTGAGCACAGCGAAGTGGGTAGCAATCAGCCCCAGCATTTT	CAISEHSEVGSNQPQHF
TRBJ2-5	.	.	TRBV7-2	TGTGCCAGCAGCCGCAGGATCCAAGAGACCCAGTACTTC	CASSRRIQETQYF
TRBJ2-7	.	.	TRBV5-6	TGTGCCAGCAGCTTGTTGGGAGACTCCTACGAGCAGTACTTC	CASSLLGDSYEQYF
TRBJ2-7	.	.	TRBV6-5	TGTGCCAGCAGTTACACATCGGACAGCTACGAGCAGTACTTC	CASSYTSDSYEQYF
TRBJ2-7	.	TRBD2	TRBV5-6	TGTGCCAGCACCAATATGGGACTAGCGGGAGCAAACGAGCAGTACTTC	CASTNMGLAGANEQYF
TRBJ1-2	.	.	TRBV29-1	TGCAGCGTTGAATTTTTCGGCAGGGCAGGGAACTATGGCTACACCTTC	CSVEFFGRAGNYGYTF
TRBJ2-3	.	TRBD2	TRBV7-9	TGTGCCAGCCCAGGGACGGCGGGAGGGGATACGCAGTATTTT	CASPGTAGGDTQYF
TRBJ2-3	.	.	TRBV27	TGTGCCAGCAGTTTAGGCGGGTCTAGCACAGATACGCAGTATTTT	CASSLGGSSTDTQYF
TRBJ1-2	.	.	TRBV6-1	TGTGCCAGCAGCCAGACTCGACAGGTCAACTATGGCTACACCTTC	CASSQTRQVNYGYTF
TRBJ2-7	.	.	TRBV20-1	TGCAGTGCTAGGAGGGGCTACGAGCAGTACTTC	CSARRGYEQYF
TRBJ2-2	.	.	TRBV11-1	TGTGCCAGCAGCCCTAGACAGGTCCTAGCACTGAACACCGGGGAGCTGTTTTTT	CASSPRQVLALNTGELFF
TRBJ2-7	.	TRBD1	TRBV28	TGTGCCAGCAGGGGGACAGGGGGGTCCACGATCTACGAGCAGTACTTC	CASRGTGGSTIYEQYF
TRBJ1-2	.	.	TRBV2	TGTGCCAGCAGGGGAGGGAGGGTTGATGGCTACACCTTC	CASRGGRVDGYTF
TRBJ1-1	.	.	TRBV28	TGTGCCAGCAGGAGATCGGGAAATATGAACACTGAAGCTTTCTTT	CASRRSGNMNTEAFF
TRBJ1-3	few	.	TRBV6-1	TGTGCCAGCAGTGAATTTCTTAGCTCTGGAAACACCATATATTTT	CASSEFLSSGNTIYF
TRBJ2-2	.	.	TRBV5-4	TGTGCCAGCAGCTCCGTGGGCAACACCGGGGAGCTGTTTTTT	CASSSVGNTGELFF
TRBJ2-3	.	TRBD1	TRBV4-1	TGCGCCAGCAGCCAAGGACAGGGAGCTCCAGATACGCAGTATTTT	CASSQGQGAPDTQYF
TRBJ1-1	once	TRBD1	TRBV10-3	TGTGCCATCAGTGAGTCCGGGACAGGGAGGGTAAAGGACACTGAAGCTTTCTTT	CAISESGTGRVKDTEAFF
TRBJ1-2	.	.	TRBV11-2	TGTGCCAGCAGCTTAGGGACAGTCTATGGCTACACCTTC	CASSLGTVYGYTF
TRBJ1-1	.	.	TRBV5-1	TGCGCCAGCACCCTACAGGGGAACACTGAAGCTTTCTTT	CASTLQGNTEAFF
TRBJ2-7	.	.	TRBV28	TGTGCCAGCAGCCGTGGGTGCGAGCAGTACTTC	CASSRGCEQYF
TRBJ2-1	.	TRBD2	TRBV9	TGTGCCAGCAGCGTAGGCGGGAGGGGCTCCTACAATGAGCAGTTCTTC	CASSVGGRGSYNEQFF
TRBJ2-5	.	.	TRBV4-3	TGCGCCAGCAGCCAAGCAACAGGGACTGAGACCCAGTACTTC	CASSQATGTETQYF
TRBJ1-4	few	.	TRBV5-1	TGCGCCAGCAGCTTGGCGGGGGGCCTGATTGAAAAACTGTTTTTT	CASSLAGGLIEKLFF
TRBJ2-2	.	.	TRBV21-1	TGTGCCAGCAGCCCTACTAGGACAGTACAGTCGGGGGAGCTGTTTTTT	CASSPTRTVQSGELFF
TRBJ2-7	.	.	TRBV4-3	TGCGCCAGCAGCCCGAGTCCCACTTCCTACGAGCAGTACTTC	CASSPSPTSYEQYF